This T cell receptor (beta chain) was documented in a study of technical replicates of blood from a few donors. Trimming pared 4 bases from V and 1 base from J, leaving 8 bases between. The CDR3 contains 13 residues. CDR1 and CDR2 (germline): SGHKS, YYEKEE (reference sequence). TCRdb's table, derived via immunoSEQ multiplex PCR, lists solely in-frame clones and lacks some. The sample records approximately 73,000 clones, 90% to 95% being singletons. This clonotype was sampled from a human donor in good health. The genes are TRBV5-5 and TRBJ1-1, with D possibly TRBD1 on 5 matching bases. Sequencing input: T cells isolated from PBMCs. The DNA of the CDR3 is TGTGCCAGCAGCCGGGGGTCGAACACTGAAGCTTTCTTT. It is translated as CASSRGSNTEAFF.